These 12 T cell receptor beta chains were sequenced from one sample in a study of human T cells and chemical hapten exposure. MiXCR, applied by TCRdb to the RACE reads, yields one record per CDR3 protein. This table holds 370,000 or so distinct CDR3 sequences, about 4.4% found once. The time point: patch test 1, 2 weeks after DPC sensitization. Treatment reported: therapeutic diphenylcyclopropenone sensitization with weekly scalp DPC. Source: whole blood, taken in connection with sensitization to the hapten diphenylcyclopropenone (DPC). The receptors were gathered from a woman in her fifties or sixties with alopecia areata. Some clones in this sample may be carry-over from other donors' samples.

The sample holds a few counts of this clonotype. V and J are TRBV9 and TRBJ2-3; no clear D. Germline V gene data show CDR1 as SGDLS and CDR2 as YYNGEE. V was pared by 0 bases and J by 2 bases, with 7 bases between. This CDR3 contains 14 residues. The CDR3 DNA reads TGTGCCAGCAGCGTAGCTGGTCCCACAGATACGCAGTATTTT. Translated: CASSVAGPTDTQYF.

This clonotype was found a few times. The rearrangement joins TRBV29-1 to TRBJ2-7; 9 bases are shared with TRBD2. J was trimmed by 1 base and V by 4 bases; bases with no gene match: 5. Germline CDR1 SQVTM, CDR2 ANQGSEA. CDR3 length: 14 amino acids. The CDR3 here is CSVVGAGGSYEQYF. CDR3 DNA: TGCAGCGTTGTCGGAGCGGGAGGATCCTACGAGCAGTACTTC.

This clonotype was counted ten times or more. The chain recombines TRBV5-1 with TRBJ2-1, with D unclear. V lost 1 base, J lost 7 bases, and 6 bases lay in between. CDR1 and CDR2 (germline): SGHRS, YFSETQ. The CDR3 totals 12 residues. CDR3 in amino acids: CASSLNFNEQFF. The CDR3 nucleotides are TGCGCCAGCAGCTTGAACTTTAATGAGCAGTTCTTC. Filled out from reference TRBV5-1 and TRBJ2-1, the complete variable domain reads KAGVTQTPRYLIKTRGQQVTLSCSPISGHRSVSWYQQTPGQGLQFLFEYFSETQRNKGNFPGRFSGRQFSNSRSEMNVSTLELGDSALYLCASSLNFNEQFFGPGTRLTVL.

Ten or more counts support this clonotype. The J gene is TRBJ1-1, the V gene TRBV6-5; 7 nucleotides agree with TRBD1. This CDR3 has 13 amino acids. V trimming: 4 bases; J trimming: 7 bases; junction bases outside the gene matches: 6. Germline V lookup: CDR1 MNHEY, CDR2 SVGAGI. The CDR3 sequence: CASSSQGQGEAFF. In DNA, the CDR3 is TGTGCCAGCAGTTCACAGGGGCAAGGTGAAGCTTTCTTT.

Only a few counts were recorded for this clonotype. This chain uses TRBV5-6 with TRBJ1-2, with D hard to call. Germline-derived CDR1 and CDR2 are SGHDT and YYEEEE. CDR3 length equals 14 residues. V gave up 0 bases and J gave up 4 bases, with 10 bases separating them. In nucleotides, the CDR3 is TGTGCCAGCAGCTTGGGCGCGCTTCCCTATGGCTACACCTTC. Its protein product is CASSLGALPYGYTF.

At least ten counts were recorded for this clonotype. This CDR3 is CASSLGGTSTDTQYF. In DNA, the CDR3 is TGTGCCAGCAGCTTAGGAGGTACTAGCACAGATACGCAGTATTTT. The rearrangement links TRBV7-9 to TRBJ2-3; no definite D call. The CDR3 covers 15 residues. From germline, CDR1 is SEHNR and CDR2 FQNEAQ (reference sequence). Trimming left V 1 base short and J 0 bases short, with 8 bases between.

This clonotype was picked up a small number of times. The rearrangement links TRBV6-1 to TRBJ1-1; 8 bases line up with TRBD1. The CDR3 loop spans 14 amino acids. Per the germline V gene, CDR1 is MNHNS and CDR2 is SASEGT. J lost 10 bases, V lost 0 bases, and 7 bases had no gene match. CDR3 amino acids: CASSEASGGFGAFF. As DNA, the CDR3 is TGTGCCAGCAGTGAAGCATCAGGGGGCTTTGGAGCTTTCTTT.

This clonotype was detected ten times or more. The rearrangement uses TRBV5-5 and TRBJ1-2; D is unclear. In germline, CDR1 is SGHKS, CDR2 YYEKEE (reference sequence). Trimming took 0 bases from V and 4 from J, leaving 13 bases between them. The length of the CDR3 is 15 residues. Here the CDR3 reads CASSLEEGRSYGYTF. DNA of the CDR3: TGTGCCAGCAGCTTGGAGGAGGGTAGGAGCTATGGCTACACCTTC.

This clonotype was counted many times. V and J are TRBV10-3 and TRBJ2-7; D is perhaps TRBD1 (6 bases). This CDR3 region has 16 residues. The germline V and J ends were trimmed by 3 bases and 0 bases, with 15 bases remaining between them. Germline CDR1 is ENHRY and CDR2 is SYGVKD. The CDR3: CAISEGSVGGSYEQYF. CDR3 sequence (DNA): TGTGCCATCAGTGAAGGTTCTGTAGGGGGCTCCTACGAGCAGTACTTC.

On this clonotype: A read error may be the cause here, since a much bigger clone is one base away. A read error is likely, as this CDR3 ends without the conserved phenylalanine or tryptophan. This sequence joins TRBV7-6 and TRBJ2-5; D is undetermined. The germline V gene has CDR1 SGHVS and CDR2 FNYEAQ. Between the trimmed V and J ends, which lost 1 base and 7 bases, there was a span of 7 bases. There are 12 residues in the CDR3. CDR3 nucleotides: TGTGCCAGCAGCTTAGTCGGAGTGACCCAGTACCTC. It codes for CASSLVGVTQYL.

This clonotype turned up a few times. The rearrangement links TRBV15 to TRBJ2-5; D is undetermined. Between the trimmed V and J ends, which lost 3 bases and 11 bases, there was a span of 22 bases. The CDR3 is made up of 15 amino acids. CDR1 is LNHNV, CDR2 YYDKDF, per germline (reference sequence). The CDR3: CATSSDIRRIPEQYF. The CDR3 bases are TGTGCCACCAGCAGTGATATCAGACGGATACCAGAGCAGTACTTC.

Of note for this clonotype: A much larger clone sits a single nucleotide away, making a read error possible. The J gene is TRBJ2-2, the V gene TRBV29-1, with 9 bases identical to TRBD1. Germline V gene data show CDR1 as SQVTM and CDR2 as ANQGSEA. This CDR3 contains 13 residues. The trim removed 6 bases at V and 6 bases at J, leaving 5 bases unmatched. The CDR3, as DNA: TGCAGCGTCAGGGACAGGGTTTCCGGGGAGCTGTTTTTT. Amino acids: CSVRDRVSGELFF.